This TCR beta chain was identified during a study of T cell responses to AZD1222 COVID-19 vaccine. To note about this clone: The antigen is unknown.

Per the germline V gene, CDR1 is SGHRS and CDR2 is YFSETQ. This CDR3 is 16 amino acids long. V was clipped by 5 bases and J by 0 bases, with 18 bases between them. Study-level findings and limits: Sampling captured repertoires only after the peak T cell response. A reported finding is that nearly half of spike-specific TCRs target unmutated variant regions. Donors were largely white British and mainly female; clonal diversity was possibly underestimated.

The study pooled second doses at about 4 or about 12 weeks. Clones were read by immunoSEQ multiplex PCR, and TCRdb kept only the in-frame ones, dropping some. The sample lists 120,000 or so clones, roughly 91% occurring once. This sequence originates from an adult who received the AZD1222 COVID-19 vaccine. J is TRBJ2-7 and V is TRBV5-1, with D possibly being TRBD2 (6 bases). The sample here was peripheral blood, taken 28 days after the second AZD1222 dose. Written as DNA, the CDR3 is TGCGCCAGCAGGGGGGGTGCAGGGTTCAACTCCTACGAGCAGTACTTC. Its translation is CASRGGAGFNSYEQYF.